This T cell receptor beta chain was identified during a study of blood T cell repertoires in COVID-19. For the study at large: Acute-phase and convalescent COVID-19 samples originated in the United States, Italy and Spain.

CDR1 and CDR2 from the germline V gene are SGHTA and FQGNSA. After removal of 5 bases from V and 6 bases from J, the junction contained 13 bases not matched to a gene. This CDR3 spans 15 amino acids. Authors' processing steps: Nucleated cell number was recorded as an estimate derived from reference gene primer amplification. Profiled with immunoSEQ multiplex PCR; TCRdb holds only in-frame clones, not every one. That table furnishes V, J and clone size, whereas the DNA furnished D and trimming. This table has around 60,000 clones, approximately 80% appearing once. One Seattle source followed patients from active infection through their disease course.

The chain has TRBV7-2 and TRBJ2-7; 7 nucleotides match TRBD1. Input material: peripheral blood. The receptor's source is a man in his fifties with COVID-19, enrolled during active disease. The DNA for the CDR3 is TGTGCCAGCAGCGCCACGCCGACAGGGTTCGTCGAGCAGTACTTC. It translates to CASSATPTGFVEQYF.